The 17 T cell receptor beta chains reported below all come from one sample, sequenced in a study of blood T cells in healthy people across ages. Sample-barcoded 5' priming and a J-beta primer mix drove a second PCR of about 6 to 12 cycles. TCRdb itself ran the 5' RACE reads through MiXCR, one entry per CDR3 protein. The sample shows some 1,800,000 distinct CDR3 sequences, about two fifths of them seen only once. Sequenced input: blood. All receptors derive from a human donor in good health.

Many counts were recorded for this clonotype. This sequence joins TRBV4-3 and TRBJ2-6; D is possibly TRBD1 (5 bases). In germline, CDR1 is LGHNA, CDR2 YSLEER. The V end lost 4 bases, the J end lost 0 bases, and 10 bases lay between the germline ends. The CDR3 consists of 16 residues. The CDR3 region is CASSPQVASGANVLTF. The CDR3 bases are TGCGCCAGCAGCCCACAGGTGGCCTCTGGGGCCAACGTCCTGACTTTC.

This clonotype has just a few counts. The chain carries TRBV20-1 and TRBJ2-3, with 7 bases aligning to TRBD2. Germline trimming cut 1 base from V and 2 bases from J; bases unmatched to any gene: 9. The CDR3 spans 16 residues. The germline V gene encodes CDR1 DFQATT and CDR2 SNEGSKA (reference sequence). CDR3 loop: CSARVAGVTTTDTQYF. The CDR3 DNA reads TGCAGTGCTAGAGTGGCGGGGGTTACTACCACAGATACGCAGTATTTT.

The chain joins TRBV20-1 to TRBJ1-1; no firm D call. Per germline, CDR1 DFQATT and CDR2 SNEGSKA (reference sequence). Trimming shortened V by 1 base and J by 1 base, and 7 bases separated the two germline ends. The CDR3 loop spans 13 amino acids. The CDR3 coding sequence is TGCAGTGCTAGAGTCGGATGGAACACTGAAGCTTTCTTT. Its protein is CSARVGWNTEAFF.

CDR3 sequence (DNA): TGTGCCAGCAGCAACCCGTGGGACTATGGCTACACCTTC. This codes for CASSNPWDYGYTF. The chain couples TRBV4-2 to TRBJ1-2; D uncertain. V lost 5 bases, J lost 3 bases, and 10 bases lay in between. The length of the CDR3 is 13 residues. Germline V lookup: CDR1 LGHNA, CDR2 YNFKEQ.

This clonotype was detected only a few times. This chain uses TRBV5-1 with TRBJ2-5, with a possible D match to TRBD1 (5 bases). V lost 0 bases and J lost 5, with 17 bases in between. Germline lookup yields CDR1 SGHRS and CDR2 YFSETQ. The CDR3 is made up of 16 amino acids. The CDR3 region has the DNA TGCGCCAGCAGCTTGGATCAGGGCCGATATCTGGAGACCCAGTACTTC. This sequence encodes CASSLDQGRYLETQYF.

This CDR3 is CASSHLAGYTF. The CDR3, as DNA: TGTGCCAGCAGTCATCTCGCTGGCTACACCTTC. The rearrangement links TRBV6-5 to TRBJ1-2; unclear D gene. CDR3 length: 11 residues. Trimming took 5 bases from V and 7 from J, leaving 8 bases between them. The germline CDR1 and CDR2 sequences are MNHEY and SVGAGI.

Remarks on this clonotype: The junction departs from the called germline gene at one end, perhaps through a read error. This chain uses TRBV7-2 with TRBJ2-4; D could derive from TRBD1 or TRBD2 (7 bases each). CDR3 length: 15 amino acids. In germline, CDR1 is SGHTA, CDR2 FQGNSA. Written as DNA, the CDR3 is TGTGCCAGCAGCCCCCCAGGGGGGGCGAAATACATTCGGTACTTC. It yields the protein CASSPPGGAKYIRYF.

This rearrangement joins TRBV20-1 to TRBJ2-5; TRBD2 aligns across 12 bases. CDR1 DFQATT and CDR2 SNEGSKA come from the germline V gene (reference sequence). The CDR3 sequence is 14 residues long. V shed 6 bases, J shed 5 bases, and the junction held 7 bases outside the gene matches. CDR3 loop: CSAYGLAGSETQYF. The CDR3 coding sequence is TGCAGTGCCTACGGACTAGCGGGGTCGGAGACCCAGTACTTC.

There are a few counts of this clonotype. In DNA form, the CDR3 reads TGTGCCAGCAGTGAATTCTTTGGAGGACGGACCAACACCGGGGAGCTGTTTTTT. Its translation: CASSEFFGGRTNTGELFF. The chain couples TRBV25-1 to TRBJ2-2; D is perhaps TRBD2 (5 bases). The germline V gene encodes CDR1 MGHDK and CDR2 SYGVNS. This CDR3 contains 18 residues. Between the trimmed V and J ends, which lost 1 base and 2 bases, there was a span of 17 bases.

This clonotype was recorded a few times. This chain links TRBV7-2 with TRBJ2-4, with 14 bases lining up with TRBD2. CDR1 SGHTA and CDR2 FQGNSA come from the germline V gene. There are 20 residues in the CDR3. V dropped 2 bases and J dropped 1; count of bases not matched to a gene: 10. CDR3 residues: CASSLRPTSGGALAKNIQYF. For the CDR3, the DNA is TGTGCCAGCAGCTTAAGGCCGACTAGCGGGGGGGCTCTGGCCAAAAACATTCAGTACTTC.

The rearrangement joins TRBV6-6 to TRBJ1-1; D remains ambiguous. Germline V CDR1 and CDR2: MNHNY, SVGAGI (reference sequence). The CDR3 sequence is 14 residues long. V was clipped by 2 bases and J by 5 bases, with 12 bases between them. The CDR3 sequence: CASSYDTWGTEAFF. In nucleotides, the CDR3 is TGTGCCAGCAGTTACGATACGTGGGGTACTGAAGCTTTCTTT.

This clonotype was picked up a small number of times. As DNA, the CDR3 is TGCGCCAGCAGCTTAGGGGTGTCCCGGGGTGCGCAGTATTTT. This gives the protein CASSLGVSRGAQYF. The chain recombines TRBV5-1 with TRBJ2-3; D is possibly TRBD1 or TRBD2 (5 bases each). The CDR3 is 14 residues long. V lost 2 bases to trimming and J lost 10 bases, with 17 bases between them. The V gene's germline CDR1 is SGHRS and CDR2 YFSETQ.

This clonotype was observed at least ten times. J is TRBJ2-7 and V is TRBV27; D gene uncertain. Looked up from germline, CDR1 is MNHEY and CDR2 is SMNVEV (reference sequence). This CDR3 comprises 12 residues. V lost 4 bases to trimming and J lost 6 bases, with 10 bases between them. CDR3: CASSSPTREQYF. CDR3 sequence (DNA): TGTGCCAGCAGTTCCCCTACGCGCGAGCAGTACTTC.

Only a few counts were recorded for this clonotype. This sequence joins TRBV10-3 and TRBJ2-1, with 12 bases matching TRBD2. The CDR3 is made up of 15 amino acids. Germline V lookup: CDR1 ENHRY, CDR2 SYGVKD. J gave up 10 bases and V 10 bases, and 14 bases lay outside the gene matches. The CDR3 coding sequence is TGTGCCACCCTGATGACTAGCGGGAGTGATCGAGAGCAGTTCTTC. It is translated as CATLMTSGSDREQFF.

The chain combines TRBV20-1 with TRBJ1-2; no firm D call. The germline gives CDR1 DFQATT, CDR2 SNEGSKA (reference sequence). V was clipped by 5 bases and J by 7 bases, with 14 bases between them. CDR3 size: 12 residues. The DNA for the CDR3 is TGCAGTGCTTACGAGATGAGCGGTGGCTACACCTTC. Residues: CSAYEMSGGYTF.

This clonotype was seen a few times. The rearrangement uses TRBV20-1 and TRBJ1-4; D gene uncertain. The V end lost 2 bases, the J end lost 1 base, and 8 bases lay between the germline ends. CDR3 length: 14 amino acids. Germline V gene sequence: CDR1 DFQATT, CDR2 SNEGSKA (reference sequence). Here the CDR3 DNA reads TGCAGTGCTAGACCCCGGGTAACTAATGAAAAACTGTTTTTT. Its protein product is CSARPRVTNEKLFF.

The rearrangement uses TRBV20-1 and TRBJ2-1, with 7 bases that match TRBD1. Germline values: CDR1 DFQATT, CDR2 SNEGSKA (reference sequence). The V gene end was trimmed by 4 bases and the J gene end by 12 bases; junction bases not matched to a gene: 12. The CDR3 is 13 residues long. CDR3 residues: CSATIDRVNLQFF. CDR3 DNA: TGCAGTGCTACTATAGACAGGGTTAATTTGCAGTTCTTC.